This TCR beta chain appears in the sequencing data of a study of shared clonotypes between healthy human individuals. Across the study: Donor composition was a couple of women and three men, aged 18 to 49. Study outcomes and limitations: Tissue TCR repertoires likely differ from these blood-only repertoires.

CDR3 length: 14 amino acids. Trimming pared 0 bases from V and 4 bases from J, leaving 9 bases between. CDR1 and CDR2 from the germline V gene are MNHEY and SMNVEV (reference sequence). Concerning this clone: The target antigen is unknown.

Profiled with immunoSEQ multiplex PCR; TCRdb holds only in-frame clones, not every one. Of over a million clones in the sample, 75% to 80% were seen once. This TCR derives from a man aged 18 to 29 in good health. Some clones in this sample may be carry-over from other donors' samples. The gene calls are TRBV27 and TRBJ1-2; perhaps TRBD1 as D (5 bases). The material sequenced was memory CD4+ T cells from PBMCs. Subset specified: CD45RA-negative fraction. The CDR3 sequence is CASSLSQGLYGYTF. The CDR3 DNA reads TGTGCCAGCAGTTTATCGCAGGGACTCTATGGCTACACCTTC.